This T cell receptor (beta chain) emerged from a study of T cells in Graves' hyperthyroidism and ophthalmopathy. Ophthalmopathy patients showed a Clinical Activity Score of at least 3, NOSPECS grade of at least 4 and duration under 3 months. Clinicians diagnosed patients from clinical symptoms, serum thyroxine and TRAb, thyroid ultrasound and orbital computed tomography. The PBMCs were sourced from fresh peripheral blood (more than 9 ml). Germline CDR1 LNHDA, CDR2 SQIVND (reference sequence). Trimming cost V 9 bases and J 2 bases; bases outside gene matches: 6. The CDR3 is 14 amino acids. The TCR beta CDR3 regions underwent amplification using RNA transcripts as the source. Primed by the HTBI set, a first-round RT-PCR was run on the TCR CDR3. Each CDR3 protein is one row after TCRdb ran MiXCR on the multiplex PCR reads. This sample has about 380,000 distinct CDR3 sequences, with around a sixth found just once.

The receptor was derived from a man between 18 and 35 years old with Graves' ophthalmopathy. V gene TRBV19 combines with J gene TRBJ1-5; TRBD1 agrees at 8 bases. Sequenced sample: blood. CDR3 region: CASRGPGGNQPQHF. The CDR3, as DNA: TGTGCCAGCAGGGGGCCTGGAGGCAATCAGCCCCAGCATTTT.